This TCR beta chain came from a study of shared clonotypes between healthy human individuals. The overall study: CD4 naive and memory got three plates each, CD8 naive two, CD8 memory one.

Concerning this clone: Antigen unknown.

Template for every sorted-subset replicate PCR totaled roughly 210 ng DNA, roughly 30,000 T cell genomes. The protocol was immunoSEQ multiplex PCR, while the TCRdb copy is restricted to in-frame clones and leaves out a portion. The data contain roughly 2.5 million clones, more than 90% of them seen just once; the ten biggest clones take up 0.13% to 0.15%. Study conclusions and caveats: Between a few donors, naive CD4 clonotypes were shared at a level of roughly 5.5%.

Sequencing input: naive CD4+ T cells sorted from blood. Specified subset: CD45RA+ positively selected. The receptor was isolated from a man younger than 35 in good health.

Here the CDR3 reads CASSLGSAIDTQYF. The DNA of the CDR3 is TGTGCCAGCAGCTTGGGGTCGGCTATAGATACGCAGTATTTT. This chain joins TRBV5-6 and TRBJ2-3, with D hard to call. This CDR3 region has 14 residues. V lost 0 bases and J lost 5, with 10 bases in between. CDR1 and CDR2 from the germline V gene are SGHDT and YYEEEE.